This T cell receptor beta chain was observed in a study of T cells in Graves' hyperthyroidism and ophthalmopathy. This clonotype appeared a few times. For ophthalmopathy patients, the Clinical Activity Score was at least 3 and the NOSPECS grade at least 4; duration was under 3 months. Fresh peripheral blood, under 11 ml, yielded the PBMCs. V gave up 3 bases and J gave up 9 bases; unmatched junction bases: 12. The CDR3 is 16 residues long. Germline V CDR1 and CDR2: SGHRS, YFSETQ. RNA transcripts gave rise to amplified TCR beta CDR3 regions. Primed by the HTBI set, a first-round RT-PCR was run on the TCR CDR3. TCRdb analysed the multiplex PCR reads with MiXCR anew, one entry per CDR3 protein. Of fewer than 450,000 distinct CDR3 sequences listed, around 15% were seen once; the top ten hold approximately 19%.

The clonotype comes from a woman between 55 and 75 years old with Graves' ophthalmopathy. Source material: blood. The V gene is TRBV5-1, the J gene TRBJ2-2; TRBD1 agrees at 9 bases. The DNA of the CDR3 is TGCGCCAGCAGCTCCACAGGGGGCGCGAGTTGGTGGGAGCTGTTTTTT. Translation: CASSSTGGASWWELFF.